These 12 T cell receptor beta chains came from one sample sequenced in a study of T cells in Graves' hyperthyroidism and ophthalmopathy. RNA transcripts served as the template for amplifying TCR beta CDR3 regions. Researchers ran a first-round RT-PCR on the TCR CDR3 using the HTBI primer set. TCRdb re-analysed the multiplex PCR reads in MiXCR, keeping a single row per CDR3 protein. The table has about 300,000 distinct CDR3 sequences, less than 30% seen once; the top ten hold around 30%. Sequenced input: blood. Receptor source: a man aged 35 to 55 with Graves' hyperthyroidism that later progressed to Graves' ophthalmopathy.

This clonotype was seen many times. The chain uses TRBV12-3 or TRBV12-4 and TRBJ1-2; D is unresolved. V was clipped by 3 bases and J by 4 bases, with 9 bases between them. CDR3 size: 13 residues. The CDR3 is CASSLGLVYGYTF. Written as DNA, the CDR3 is TGTGCCAGCAGTTTGGGTCTAGTCTATGGCTACACCTTC.

The chain combines TRBV27 with TRBJ2-2, with 8 bases aligning to TRBD1. J gave up 4 bases and V 6 bases, and 7 bases lay outside the gene matches. CDR3 length equals 15 residues. Germline loops: CDR1 MNHEY, CDR2 SMNVEV (reference sequence). CDR3 protein: CASRPGQGRTGELFF. The CDR3 DNA reads as TGTGCCAGCAGACCAGGACAGGGACGCACCGGGGAGCTGTTTTTT.

Ten or more counts support this clonotype. V is TRBV12-3 or TRBV12-4 and J is TRBJ2-7; perhaps TRBD1 as D (5 bases). This CDR3 has 15 amino acids. The ends were cut back, 1 base at V and 3 bases at J, with 13 bases in the middle. The chain's CDR3 is CASSLVGSDNYEQYF. DNA for the CDR3: TGTGCCAGCAGTTTAGTCGGTTCGGACAACTACGAGCAGTACTTC.

This clonotype was found many times. This chain connects TRBV19 to TRBJ1-3, with D possibly TRBD1 on 6 matching bases. This CDR3 has 14 residues. V shed 5 bases and J shed 2 bases, with 10 bases lying between them. From germline, CDR1 is LNHDA and CDR2 SQIVND (reference sequence). The CDR3: CASSHRTAGNTIYF. The DNA of the CDR3 is TGTGCCAGTAGTCACCGGACAGCTGGAAACACCATATATTTT.

This clonotype appeared many times. The chain is built from TRBV5-6 and TRBJ2-5; D is perhaps TRBD2 (5 bases). The CDR3 contains 14 residues. Germline loops: CDR1 SGHDT, CDR2 YYEEEE. V was pared by 3 bases and J by 3 bases, with 12 bases between. The CDR3 DNA sequence: TGTGCCAGCAGCTCCACCGGGAACAAAGAGACCCAGTACTTC. This translates into CASSSTGNKETQYF.

This sequence joins TRBV2 and TRBJ2-7; a possible D gene is TRBD2 (5 bases). Per germline, CDR1 SNHLY and CDR2 FYNNEI. Trimming removed 8 bases at V and 5 bases at J, with 10 bases between. This CDR3 comprises 11 residues. CDR3 region: CASGSSDEQYF. For the CDR3, the DNA is TGTGCCAGCGGGAGTTCCGACGAGCAGTACTTC.

This chain links TRBV7-9 with TRBJ1-2; D unclear. Per the germline V gene, CDR1 is SEHNR and CDR2 is FQNEAQ (reference sequence). The V and J ends lost 3 bases and 5 bases respectively, with 10 bases between them. The CDR3 has 13 residues. The CDR3 nucleotides are TGTGCCAGCAGCTTGGACCGGGCATATGGCTACACCTTC. Protein product: CASSLDRAYGYTF.

The chain couples TRBV24-1 to TRBJ2-2; 10 positions match TRBD2. The CDR3 has 18 residues. Trimming cost V 2 bases and J 4 bases; bases outside gene matches: 9. Germline V lookup: CDR1 KGHDR, CDR2 SFDVKD. CDR3 amino acids: CATSDSTAGGDGTGELFF. For the CDR3, the DNA is TGTGCCACCAGTGATTCGACAGCGGGAGGGGACGGCACCGGGGAGCTGTTTTTT.

The count of this clonotype is one. This chain uses TRBV6-5 with TRBJ2-5, with D possibly matching TRBD2 (6 bases). The V end was cut by 0 bases, the J end by 5 bases, with 13 bases between. The CDR3 runs to 15 residues. Germline loops: CDR1 MNHEY, CDR2 SVGAGI. The chain's CDR3 is CASSYSEEGWETQYF. The CDR3 nucleotides read TGTGCCAGCAGTTACTCGGAGGAGGGCTGGGAGACCCAGTACTTC.

The table lists this clonotype with many counts. This chain uses TRBV28 with TRBJ2-4; 7 positions agree with TRBD1. CDR1 and CDR2 (germline): MDHEN, SYDVKM. Germline trimming cut 8 bases from V and 8 bases from J; bases unmatched to any gene: 9. The CDR3 contains 13 residues. The DNA of the CDR3 is TGTGCCAGCGGCCCGCCGACAGGGCACATTCAGTACTTC. It codes for CASGPPTGHIQYF.

The genes are TRBV20-1 and TRBJ2-5; the D is unclear. Trimming took 6 bases from V and 4 from J, leaving 9 bases between them. Per the germline V gene, CDR1 is DFQATT and CDR2 is SNEGSKA (reference sequence). This CDR3 is built from 11 residues. The CDR3 DNA reads TGCAGTGCAAATTGGGTAGAGACCCAGTACTTC. Translated, it gives CSANWVETQYF.

This clonotype was detected many times. The chain couples TRBV6-2 or TRBV6-3 to TRBJ2-7; D might be TRBD1 (6 bases). The V and J ends lost 4 bases and 2 bases respectively, with 15 bases between them. This CDR3 region has 15 residues. CDR1 MNHEY and CDR2 SVGEGT come from the germline V gene. Written as DNA, the CDR3 is TGTGCCAGCAGTTCTCGCCGGGACAACACCTACGAGCAGTACTTC. It encodes CASSSRRDNTYEQYF.